These 14 T cell receptor beta chains came from one sample sequenced in a study of T cell responses to AZD1222 COVID-19 vaccine. Method: immunoSEQ multiplex PCR; TCRdb's copy keeps in-frame clones and lacks some. The sample lists some 200,000 clones; more than 75% were seen once. The material was peripheral blood, obtained 28 days after the second AZD1222 dose. These receptors came from an adult who received the AZD1222 COVID-19 vaccine.

This chain joins TRBV6-6 and TRBJ2-3; possibly TRBD2 for D (6 bases). Deletions cut 6 bases from V and 1 base from J, with 14 bases between. Germline lookup yields CDR1 MNHNY and CDR2 SVGAGI (reference sequence). The CDR3 runs to 15 residues. In DNA form, the CDR3 reads TGTGCCAGCAGACGAGGAGGGGTGGGCACAGATACGCAGTATTTT. Protein sequence: CASRRGGVGTDTQYF.

This clone came up once. The chain carries TRBV6-4 and TRBJ1-6; 7 positions match TRBD1. Unmatched junction bases numbered 12, after V lost 5 bases and J lost 8 bases. There are 16 residues in the CDR3. Germline V gives CDR1 MRHNA, CDR2 SNTAGT. The CDR3 reads CASSTTTGPLDSPLHF. CDR3 DNA sequence: TGTGCCAGCAGTACCACGACAGGGCCCCTGGATTCACCCCTCCACTTT.

The DNA of the CDR3 is TGTGCCAGCAGTTACGGGACTAGCGGCTACGAGCAGTACTTC. Its translation is CASSYGTSGYEQYF. The rearrangement links TRBV9 to TRBJ2-7; 11 bases fit TRBD2. Germline CDR1 SGDLS, CDR2 YYNGEE. V lost 5 bases and J lost 3; bases outside the gene matches: 4. The CDR3 runs to 14 residues. Complete variable domain (other parts from reference TRBV9 and TRBJ2-7): DSGVTQTPKHLITATGQRVTLRCSPRSGDLSVYWYQQSLDQGLQFLIQYYNGEERAKGNILERFSAQQFPDLHSELNLSSLELGDSALYFCASSYGTSGYEQYFGPGTRLTVT.

The chain combines TRBV4-1 with TRBJ1-3; the D gene is possibly TRBD1 (6 bases). Germline CDR1 and CDR2: MGHRA and YSYEKL. V gave up 5 bases and J gave up 4 bases, with 12 bases separating them. This CDR3 spans 14 amino acids. CDR3 amino acids: CASSARTVGNTIYF. In DNA, the CDR3 is TGCGCCAGCAGCGCCCGGACAGTCGGAAACACCATATATTTT.

V and J are TRBV9 and TRBJ2-2, with 10 bases fitting TRBD2. The CDR3 totals 14 residues. V gave up 5 bases and J gave up 5 bases; unmatched junction bases: 3. Germline CDR1 and CDR2: SGDLS and YYNGEE. As DNA, the CDR3 is TGTGCCAGCAGGCCAGCGGGAGGGACCGGGGAGCTGTTTTTT. Translated: CASRPAGGTGELFF. Filled out from reference TRBV9 and TRBJ2-2, the complete variable domain reads DSGVTQTPKHLITATGQRVTLRCSPRSGDLSVYWYQQSLDQGLQFLIQYYNGEERAKGNILERFSAQQFPDLHSELNLSSLELGDSALYFCASRPAGGTGELFFGEGSRLTVL.

CDR3 DNA sequence: TGTGCCAGCACGGAGGGCCTCGGGGATACGCAGTATTTT. This encodes CASTEGLGDTQYF. The rearrangement uses TRBV28 and TRBJ2-3, with D possibly TRBD2 on 6 matching bases. Trimming took 7 bases from V and 6 from J, leaving 14 bases between them. The CDR3 consists of 13 residues. From germline, CDR1 is MDHEN and CDR2 SYDVKM.

This clone turned up a few times. V is TRBV7-2 and J is TRBJ1-5; D is possibly TRBD1 (5 bases). The germline CDR1 and CDR2 sequences are SGHTA and FQGNSA. CDR3 length: 13 residues. V lost 3 bases, J lost 6 bases, and 9 bases lay in between. The CDR3 bases are TGTGCCAGCAGCTTCAGGGTTCCTCAGCCCCAGCATTTT. It specifies CASSFRVPQPQHF.

This rearrangement joins TRBV7-9 to TRBJ2-1, with TRBD2 matching 10 bases. CDR1 SEHNR and CDR2 FQNEAQ come from the germline V gene (reference sequence). Germline trimming cut 1 base from V and 10 bases from J; bases unmatched to any gene: 10. The CDR3 runs 16 residues. The CDR3 protein is CASSLDASGRVYEQFF. The DNA for the CDR3 is TGTGCCAGCAGCTTAGATGCTAGCGGGAGAGTCTACGAGCAGTTCTTC.

This clone was found many times. The chain employs TRBV14 and TRBJ2-7; 11 nucleotides align to TRBD2. The CDR3 totals 15 residues. Germline trimming cut 5 bases from V and 10 bases from J; bases unmatched to any gene: 13. The germline gives CDR1 SGHDN, CDR2 FVKESK. The CDR3 here is CASSIAGGGLLRQYF. The CDR3 nucleotides are TGTGCCAGCAGCATAGCGGGAGGGGGACTCCTACGACAGTACTTC.

This clone was seen once. This chain joins TRBV27 and TRBJ2-1; D unresolved. The V gene's germline CDR1 is MNHEY and CDR2 SMNVEV (reference sequence). Trimming took 0 bases from V and 6 from J, leaving 9 bases between them. CDR3 size: 14 residues. CDR3 sequence (DNA): TGTGCCAGCAGTTTATCGGTTTCCGCCAATGAGCAGTTCTTC. It yields the protein CASSLSVSANEQFF.

The J gene is TRBJ2-3, the V gene TRBV7-3; the D gene is possibly TRBD2 (6 bases). The germline V gene encodes CDR1 SGHTA and CDR2 FQGTGA. This CDR3 region has 13 residues. V was cut by 5 bases and J by 5 bases, with 11 bases left in between. The CDR3 coding sequence is TGTGCCAGCAGCCTTAGACTAGGAGATACGCAGTATTTT. Residues: CASSLRLGDTQYF.

This rearrangement joins TRBV2 to TRBJ2-3; D is uncertain. CDR3 size: 14 residues. The V gene's germline CDR1 is SNHLY and CDR2 FYNNEI. V gave up 5 bases and J gave up 0 bases, with 9 bases separating them. CDR3 sequence reads: CASSRQASTDTQYF. For the CDR3, the DNA is TGTGCCAGCAGTCGCCAAGCTAGCACAGATACGCAGTATTTT. Based on the CDR3 plus reference TRBV2 and TRBJ2-3, the full variable domain is EPEVTQTPSHQVTQMGQEVILRCVPISNHLYFYWYRQILGQKVEFLVSFYNNEISEKSEIFDDQFSVERPDGSNFTLKIRSTKLEDSAMYFCASSRQASTDTQYFGPGTRLTVL.

The V call is TRBV28, the J call TRBJ1-5; D is perhaps TRBD1 (6 bases). Germline V gene data show CDR1 as MDHEN and CDR2 as SYDVKM. Trimming cost V 7 bases and J 2 bases, with 12 bases left between them. The CDR3 is made up of 14 amino acids. The CDR3 DNA reads as TGTGCCAGCACCATCAGGGGTGGCAATCAGCCCCAGCATTTT. Its protein is CASTIRGGNQPQHF.

The V and J genes are TRBV7-2 and TRBJ2-1; D uncertain. Trimming removed 5 bases at V and 6 bases at J, with 17 bases between. CDR1 and CDR2 (germline): SGHTA, FQGNSA. CDR3 size: 15 residues. The CDR3 DNA follows: TGTGCCAGCAGCCCGGACGCCCATAGAACCAATGAGCAGTTCTTC. Its translation is CASSPDAHRTNEQFF.